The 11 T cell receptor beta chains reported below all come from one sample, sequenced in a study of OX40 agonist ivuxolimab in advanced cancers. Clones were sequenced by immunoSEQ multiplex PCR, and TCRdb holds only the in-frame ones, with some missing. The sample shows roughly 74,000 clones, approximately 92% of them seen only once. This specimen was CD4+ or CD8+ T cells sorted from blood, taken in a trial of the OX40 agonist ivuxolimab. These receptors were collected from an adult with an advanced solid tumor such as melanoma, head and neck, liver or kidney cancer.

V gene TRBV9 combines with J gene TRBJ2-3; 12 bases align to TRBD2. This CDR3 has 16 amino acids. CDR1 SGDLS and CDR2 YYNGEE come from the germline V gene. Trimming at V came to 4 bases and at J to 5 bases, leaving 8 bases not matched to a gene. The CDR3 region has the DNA TGTGCCAGCAGCCCCCAGACTAGCGGGGGAGGAGATACGCAGTATTTT. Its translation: CASSPQTSGGGDTQYF. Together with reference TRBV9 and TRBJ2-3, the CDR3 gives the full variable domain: DSGVTQTPKHLITATGQRVTLRCSPRSGDLSVYWYQQSLDQGLQFLIQYYNGEERAKGNILERFSAQQFPDLHSELNLSSLELGDSALYFCASSPQTSGGGDTQYFGPGTRLTVL.

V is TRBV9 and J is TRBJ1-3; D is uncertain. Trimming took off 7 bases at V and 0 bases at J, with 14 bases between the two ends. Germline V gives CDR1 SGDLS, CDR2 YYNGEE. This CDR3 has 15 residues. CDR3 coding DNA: TGTGCCAGCTCCGGAACGACATCCTCTGGAAACACCATATATTTT. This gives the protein CASSGTTSSGNTIYF. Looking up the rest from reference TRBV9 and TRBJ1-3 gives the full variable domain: DSGVTQTPKHLITATGQRVTLRCSPRSGDLSVYWYQQSLDQGLQFLIQYYNGEERAKGNILERFSAQQFPDLHSELNLSSLELGDSALYFCASSGTTSSGNTIYFGEGSWLTVV.

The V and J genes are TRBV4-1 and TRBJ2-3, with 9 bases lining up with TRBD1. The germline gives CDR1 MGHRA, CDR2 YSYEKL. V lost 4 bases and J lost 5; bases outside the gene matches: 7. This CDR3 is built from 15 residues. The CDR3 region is CASSLPQGAEDTQYF. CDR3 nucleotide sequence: TGCGCCAGCAGCCTCCCACAGGGGGCGGAAGATACGCAGTATTTT.

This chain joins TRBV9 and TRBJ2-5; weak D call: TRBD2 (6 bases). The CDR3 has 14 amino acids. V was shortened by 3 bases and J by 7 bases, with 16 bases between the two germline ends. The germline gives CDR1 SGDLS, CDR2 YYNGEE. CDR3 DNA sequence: TGTGCCAGCAGCGCCTGGGGGGACCCCGGGACCCAGTACTTC. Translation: CASSAWGDPGTQYF.

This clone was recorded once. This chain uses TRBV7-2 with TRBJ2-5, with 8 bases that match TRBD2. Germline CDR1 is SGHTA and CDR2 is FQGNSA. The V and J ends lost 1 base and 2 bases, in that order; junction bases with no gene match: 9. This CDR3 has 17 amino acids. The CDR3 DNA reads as TGTGCCAGCAGCTTAGGTGCGGCGGGGGGAGCACAAGAGACCCAGTACTTC. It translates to CASSLGAAGGAQETQYF.

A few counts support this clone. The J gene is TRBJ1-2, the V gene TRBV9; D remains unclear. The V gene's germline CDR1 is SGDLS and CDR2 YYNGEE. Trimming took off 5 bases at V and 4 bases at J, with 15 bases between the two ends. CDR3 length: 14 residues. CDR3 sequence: CASRGRQSSYGYTF. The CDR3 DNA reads TGTGCCAGCAGAGGTAGGCAGAGCTCCTATGGCTACACCTTC.

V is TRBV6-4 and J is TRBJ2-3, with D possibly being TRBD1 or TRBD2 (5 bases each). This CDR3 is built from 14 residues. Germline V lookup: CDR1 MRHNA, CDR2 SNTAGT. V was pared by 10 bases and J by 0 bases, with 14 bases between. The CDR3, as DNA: TGTGCCACTCGGGGCAGGGCTAGCACAGATACGCAGTATTTT. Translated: CATRGRASTDTQYF.

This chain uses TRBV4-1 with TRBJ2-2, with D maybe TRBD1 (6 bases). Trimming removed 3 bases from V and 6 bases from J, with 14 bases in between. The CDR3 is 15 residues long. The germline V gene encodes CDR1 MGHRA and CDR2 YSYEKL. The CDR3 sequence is CASSQKQGFPGELFF. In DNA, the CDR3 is TGCGCCAGCAGCCAGAAACAGGGTTTCCCCGGGGAGCTGTTTTTT.

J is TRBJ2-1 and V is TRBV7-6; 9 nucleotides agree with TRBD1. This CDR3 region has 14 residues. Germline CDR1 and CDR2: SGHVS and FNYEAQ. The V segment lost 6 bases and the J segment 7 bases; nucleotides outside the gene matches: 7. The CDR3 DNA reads TGTGCCAGCAGTCACCGGGACAGGGTGAATGAGCAGTTCTTC. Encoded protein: CASSHRDRVNEQFF.

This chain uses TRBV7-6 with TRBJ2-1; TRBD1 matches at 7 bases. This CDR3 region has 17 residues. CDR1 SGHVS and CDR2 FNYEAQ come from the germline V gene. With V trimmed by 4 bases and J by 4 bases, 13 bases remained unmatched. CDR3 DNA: TGTGCCAGCAGCTATAATCCCGGGACAGAACCGTACAATGAGCAGTTCTTC. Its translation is CASSYNPGTEPYNEQFF.

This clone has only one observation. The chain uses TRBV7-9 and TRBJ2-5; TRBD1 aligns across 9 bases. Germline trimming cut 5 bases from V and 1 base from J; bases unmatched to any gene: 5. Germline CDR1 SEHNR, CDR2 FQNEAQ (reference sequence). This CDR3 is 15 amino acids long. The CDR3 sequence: CASSGWTGVQETQYF. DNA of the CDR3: TGTGCCAGCAGCGGATGGACAGGGGTCCAAGAGACCCAGTACTTC.